The 20 T cell receptor beta chains below all came from one sample that was sequenced in a study of beta chain features in type 1 diabetes. Every isolated RNA sample was fully reverse transcribed, so sequencing captured expressed TCRB transcripts. Generated by immunoSEQ multiplex PCR, the TCRdb table keeps only in-frame clones and is missing some. The sample holds approximately 470,000 clones, 30% seen once. The sequencing sample was made of naive CD4+ T cells from blood. The receptors shown here come from a man younger than 30 in good health.

CDR3: CASSHRQGVMYNEQFF. The CDR3, as DNA: TGTGCCAGCAGCCACAGACAGGGGGTAATGTACAATGAGCAGTTCTTC. The rearrangement joins TRBV5-4 to TRBJ2-1; 9 bases line up with TRBD1. Losses at the gene ends were 4 bases for V and 4 bases for J; bases not matched to a gene: 9. The germline CDR1 and CDR2 sequences are SGHNT and YYREEE (reference sequence). The CDR3 has 16 residues.

The chain links TRBV30 to TRBJ2-2; 10 nucleotides align to TRBD1. The germline CDR1 and CDR2 sequences are GTSNPN and SVGIG (reference sequence). This CDR3 region has 14 residues. Germline trimming cut 0 bases from V and 6 bases from J; bases unmatched to any gene: 1. In DNA form, the CDR3 reads TGTGCCTGGAGTGTCGGGACAGGGGCCGGGGAGCTGTTTTTT. This codes for CAWSVGTGAGELFF.

This clone was counted a few times. This chain joins TRBV14 and TRBJ2-1, with D possibly being TRBD2 (6 bases). The ends were cut back, 4 bases at V and 5 bases at J, with 12 bases in the middle. Looked up from germline, CDR1 is SGHDN and CDR2 is FVKESK. The CDR3 is 14 amino acids. The CDR3 reads CASSPTWGDNEQFF. The CDR3 nucleotides are TGTGCCAGCAGCCCCACCTGGGGGGACAATGAGCAGTTCTTC.

This clone was observed a single time. The chain employs TRBV28 and TRBJ1-1; tentatively, D is TRBD1 (5 bases). This CDR3 contains 14 residues. V was cut by 6 bases and J by 1 base, with 12 bases left in between. The germline gives CDR1 MDHEN, CDR2 SYDVKM. The DNA for the CDR3 is TGTGCCAGCAGATCTCCAGGGACGAACACTGAAGCTTTCTTT. It codes for CASRSPGTNTEAFF.

The V and J genes are TRBV25-1 and TRBJ1-2, with D possibly being TRBD1 (5 bases). There are 15 residues in the CDR3. The V end was cut by 3 bases, the J end by 6 bases, with 17 bases between. Germline values: CDR1 MGHDK, CDR2 SYGVNS. DNA for the CDR3: TGTGCCAGCAGTGACGTTGCGGGGCCACTCCATGGCTACACCTTC. As protein: CASSDVAGPLHGYTF.

This clone was picked up one time. The V gene is TRBV30, the J gene TRBJ2-1, with 10 bases lining up with TRBD1. The CDR3 totals 15 residues. Germline assignment: CDR1 GTSNPN and CDR2 SVGIG (reference sequence). V dropped 3 bases and J dropped 5; count of bases not matched to a gene: 7. DNA for the CDR3: TGTGCCTGGAGCAACTTGGGACAGGGGCACAATGAGCAGTTCTTC. Protein sequence: CAWSNLGQGHNEQFF.

V and J are TRBV29-1 and TRBJ1-2; unclear D gene. Germline values: CDR1 SQVTM, CDR2 ANQGSEA. This CDR3 comprises 14 residues. Trimming removed 1 base from V and 0 bases from J, with 9 bases in between. The DNA for the CDR3 is TGCAGCGTTGAAGGGACGTCAGCTAACTATGGCTACACCTTC. It specifies CSVEGTSANYGYTF.

This clone was observed a handful of times. The V gene is TRBV29-1, the J gene TRBJ2-1, with TRBD1 identical over 7 bases. This CDR3 comprises 12 residues. From germline, CDR1 is SQVTM and CDR2 ANQGSEA. Trimming at V came to 3 bases and at J to 7 bases, leaving 3 bases not matched to a gene. The CDR3 reads CSVDRGSNEQFF. Here the CDR3 DNA reads TGCAGCGTTGACAGGGGGTCGAATGAGCAGTTCTTC.

The chain recombines TRBV25-1 with TRBJ2-7; D is unresolved. CDR1 is MGHDK and CDR2 is SYGVNS in the germline V gene. The CDR3 consists of 15 residues. Trimming shortened V by 3 bases and J by 2 bases, and 14 bases separated the two germline ends. DNA of the CDR3: TGTGCCAGCAGTGAGGTTGGAGTGGGCGCCTACGAGCAGTACTTC. Amino acid sequence: CASSEVGVGAYEQYF.

The J gene is TRBJ2-7, the V gene TRBV10-3, with 8 positions matching TRBD1. The CDR3 sequence is 15 residues long. The V and J ends lost 0 bases and 3 bases, in that order; junction bases with no gene match: 4. Per the germline V gene, CDR1 is ENHRY and CDR2 is SYGVKD. CDR3: CAISESRDRLYEQYF. The CDR3 DNA sequence: TGTGCCATCAGTGAGTCCAGGGACAGGCTCTACGAGCAGTACTTC.

This clone has just a few counts. This sequence joins TRBV7-9 and TRBJ2-7; D not certain. The CDR3 is 11 amino acids. Looked up from germline, CDR1 is SEHNR and CDR2 is FQNEAQ (reference sequence). V gave up 11 bases and J gave up 2 bases, with 10 bases separating them. The CDR3 DNA follows: TGTGCCGTCGGCCAAGCCTACGAGCAGTACTTC. Protein: CAVGQAYEQYF.

The table lists this clone with a few counts. Other DNA sequences from this sample encode an identical CDR3 as well. The rearrangement joins TRBV29-1 to TRBJ2-3, with a tentative D call TRBD2 (6 bases). The CDR3 consists of 12 residues. The germline V and J ends were trimmed by 3 bases and 3 bases, with 7 bases remaining between them. Germline assignment: CDR1 SQVTM and CDR2 ANQGSEA. The CDR3, as DNA: TGCAGCGTTGAGGGGGGTACAGATACGCAGTATTTT. Its translation is CSVEGGTDTQYF.

This clone was counted a few times. This rearrangement joins TRBV29-1 to TRBJ2-2; D gene unclear. Trimming took 4 bases from V and 6 from J, leaving 12 bases between them. The CDR3 length is 13 residues. CDR1 SQVTM and CDR2 ANQGSEA come from the germline V gene. The CDR3 bases are TGCAGCGTTGGGGCAGGTATTCCCGGGGAGCTGTTTTTT. Protein product: CSVGAGIPGELFF.

This clone has more than one count but fewer than ten. The chain combines TRBV30 with TRBJ1-2; the D gene is possibly TRBD1 (5 bases). CDR3 size: 14 residues. Per germline, CDR1 GTSNPN and CDR2 SVGIG (reference sequence). V was shortened by 8 bases and J by 7 bases, with 23 bases between the two germline ends. Written as DNA, the CDR3 is TGTGCCGGGGGTCCGGTGAGGGGATGGGCTGGCTACACCTTC. Its protein product is CAGGPVRGWAGYTF.

The chain employs TRBV18 and TRBJ2-3, with 10 positions matching TRBD2. The CDR3 loop spans 15 amino acids. The V segment lost 4 bases and the J segment 5 bases; nucleotides outside the gene matches: 6. CDR1 and CDR2 (germline): KGHSH, LQKENI. The CDR3 sequence is CASSLGLAAKDTQYF. In DNA, the CDR3 is TGTGCCAGCTCACTTGGACTAGCGGCCAAAGATACGCAGTATTTT. Supplemented by reference TRBV18 and TRBJ2-3, the full variable domain reads NAGVMQNPRHLVRRRGQEARLRCSPMKGHSHVYWYRQLPEEGLKFMVYLQKENIIDESGMPKERFSAEFPKEGPSILRIQQVVRGDSAAYFCASSLGLAAKDTQYFGPGTRLTVL.

The chain joins TRBV6-5 to TRBJ2-1; 8 bases are shared with TRBD2. CDR3 length: 15 residues. Losses at the gene ends were 5 bases for V and 1 base for J; bases not matched to a gene: 4. CDR1 and CDR2 from the germline V gene are MNHEY and SVGAGI. The CDR3 DNA reads TGTGCCAGCAGTCTTAGCGGGATGTCCTACAATGAGCAGTTCTTC. This codes for CASSLSGMSYNEQFF.

The rearrangement joins TRBV28 to TRBJ2-2; D unresolved. The germline gives CDR1 MDHEN, CDR2 SYDVKM. V lost 2 bases and J 4 bases, leaving 8 bases between the germline ends. The CDR3 is 14 amino acids. The CDR3 region is CASSLEGSTGELFF. In DNA, the CDR3 is TGTGCCAGCAGTTTAGAAGGCTCCACCGGGGAGCTGTTTTTT.

There are a few counts of this clone. The chain has TRBV5-1 and TRBJ2-6; 11 bases are a match to TRBD1. This CDR3 is built from 16 residues. J lost 2 bases, V lost 3 bases, and 1 base had no gene match. Looked up from germline, CDR1 is SGHRS and CDR2 is YFSETQ. CDR3 in amino acids: CASSWTGGPGANVLTF. CDR3 nucleotides: TGCGCCAGCAGCTGGACAGGGGGCCCTGGGGCCAACGTCCTGACTTTC.

The CDR3 coding sequence is TGTGCCAGCAGCAGGACAGGGTTAGCCTACGAGCAGTACTTC. Translated: CASSRTGLAYEQYF. The chain couples TRBV7-6 to TRBJ2-7; 8 bases line up with TRBD1. CDR3 length: 14 amino acids. Germline V gene data show CDR1 as SGHVS and CDR2 as FNYEAQ. The trim removed 5 bases at V and 2 bases at J, leaving 5 bases unmatched.

Here the CDR3 reads CAWSGRPAEAFF. The DNA for the CDR3 is TGTGCCTGGAGTGGACGGCCCGCTGAAGCTTTCTTT. The gene calls are TRBV30 and TRBJ1-1, with D unresolved. The CDR3 loop spans 12 amino acids. V shed 1 base and J shed 6 bases, with 9 bases lying between them. Germline V gene data show CDR1 as GTSNPN and CDR2 as SVGIG (reference sequence).